This is a list of T cell receptor beta chains from one sample in a study of T cell responses to AZD1222 COVID-19 vaccine. Data came from immunoSEQ multiplex PCR; TCRdb stores just in-frame clones and leaves some out. The sample records fewer than 200,000 clones, roughly 92% being singletons. The sample here was peripheral blood, taken on day 0 of AZD1222 vaccination. The receptors were gathered from an adult in good health. The CDR3 runs from the conserved cysteine through the conserved F or W. D genes are given only for firm matches. Only part of the rows carry a size: once, few, many, or a class if the clone is expanded.

d_call j_call v_call clone_size cdr3_aa cdr3_nt
. TRBJ1-6 TRBV6-1 . CASSETAINSPLHF TGTGCCAGCAGTGAAACAGCCATTAATTCACCCCTCCACTTT
. TRBJ2-5 TRBV15 . CATSRDRGYQETQYF TGTGCCACCAGCAGAGATAGGGGGTACCAAGAGACCCAGTACTTC
. TRBJ2-5 TRBV14 . CASSQVGGGARKETQYF TGTGCCAGCAGCCAAGTCGGTGGGGGGGCAAGGAAAGAGACCCAGTACTTC
. TRBJ1-2 TRBV3-1/TRBV3-2 . CASSQSLRGLGYTF TGTGCCAGCAGCCAAAGCTTAAGGGGCCTTGGCTACACCTTC
. TRBJ1-1 TRBV19 few CASSIVPGEGTEAFF TGTGCCAGTAGTATAGTACCGGGTGAGGGGACTGAAGCTTTCTTT
TRBD1 TRBJ1-2 TRBV27 . CASPGQGRGGYTF TGTGCCAGCCCGGGACAGGGTCGCGGTGGCTACACCTTC
. TRBJ2-3 TRBV5-6 . CASSLYRGPGDTQYF TGTGCCAGCAGCTTGTACCGGGGCCCCGGAGATACGCAGTATTTT
. TRBJ2-3 TRBV6-1 . CASSEAHLTDTQYF TGTGCCAGCAGTGAAGCGCATCTAACAGATACGCAGTATTTT
. TRBJ2-7 TRBV6-5 once CASNVNYEQYF TGTGCCAGCAATGTTAACTACGAGCAGTACTTC
. TRBJ1-6 TRBV6-4 . CASSDSGGINSPLHF TGTGCCAGCAGTGACTCCGGTGGGATAAATTCACCCCTCCACTTT
. TRBJ2-7 TRBV5-1 . CASSLDLENYEQYF TGCGCCAGCAGCTTGGATCTGGAGAACTACGAGCAGTACTTC
TRBD1 TRBJ2-1 TRBV18 . CASSPTGGYNEQFF TGTGCCAGCTCACCGACAGGGGGCTACAATGAGCAGTTCTTC
TRBD1 TRBJ1-2 TRBV5-5 . CASSDREDYGYTF TGTGCCAGCAGTGACAGGGAGGACTATGGCTACACCTTC
. TRBJ1-2 TRBV7-6 . CASSRRTGSGYTF TGTGCCAGCAGCCGTCGTACAGGGTCCGGCTACACCTTC
TRBD1 TRBJ1-3 TRBV9 once CASSATGSAGNTIYF TGTGCCAGCAGCGCGACAGGGAGCGCTGGAAACACCATATATTTT
. TRBJ2-7 TRBV23-1 . CASSQNGGLYEQYF TGCGCCAGCAGTCAAAATGGGGGGCTCTACGAGCAGTACTTC
TRBD1 TRBJ2-1 TRBV7-8 . CASSQGQGANNEQFF TGTGCCAGCAGCCAAGGACAGGGGGCAAACAATGAGCAGTTCTTC
. TRBJ1-1 TRBV5-1 few CASSLRQANEAFF TGCGCCAGCAGCTTGAGGCAGGCGAATGAAGCTTTCTTT
. TRBJ1-3 TRBV5-1 . CASSPYGGNTIYF TGCGCCAGCAGCCCCTACGGGGGAAACACCATATATTTT
TRBD2 TRBJ2-3 TRBV7-2 . CASSSTSGGTRQYF TGTGCCAGCAGCAGTACTAGCGGGGGGACCAGGCAGTATTTT
TRBD1 TRBJ2-3 TRBV30 . CASDRGSTDTQYF TGTGCCTCGGACAGGGGCTCCACAGATACGCAGTATTTT
TRBD2 TRBJ2-3 TRBV6-2/TRBV6-3 . CASSRTSPHTQYF TGTGCCAGCAGTAGGACTAGCCCGCATACGCAGTATTTT
TRBD1 TRBJ2-1 TRBV6-6 once CASRGTRGQHYNEQFF TGTGCCAGCAGAGGTACGAGGGGACAGCACTACAATGAGCAGTTCTTC
. TRBJ1-3 TRBV7-9 . CASSTHRALSGNTIYF TGTGCCAGCAGCACCCACAGGGCCCTCTCTGGAAACACCATATATTTT
. TRBJ1-2 TRBV4-1 . CASRLPGLNYGYTF TGCGCCAGCAGGTTGCCAGGGCTCAACTATGGCTACACCTTC
TRBD2 TRBJ2-7 TRBV19 . CASSRAGASYEQYF TGTGCCAGTAGTCGAGCGGGGGCCTCCTACGAGCAGTACTTC
. TRBJ1-1 TRBV10-3 . CAISPPGQVQAFF TGTGCCATCAGTCCACCAGGTCAGGTCCAAGCTTTCTTT
. TRBJ1-1 TRBV28 . CASSGGGSNTEAFF TGTGCCAGCAGTGGAGGGGGGTCGAACACTGAAGCTTTCTTT
. TRBJ1-2 TRBV5-8 . CGTGYGYTF TGTGGGACGGGCTATGGCTACACCTTC
TRBD2 TRBJ2-3 TRBV5-1 . CASSWGLAGVSDTQYF TGCGCCAGCAGCTGGGGACTAGCGGGGGTTTCGGATACGCAGTATTTT
TRBD2 TRBJ2-3 TRBV11-2 once CASSSWTSGGQNTQYF TGTGCCAGCAGCTCCTGGACTAGCGGGGGGCAAAATACGCAGTATTTT
. TRBJ2-5 TRBV7-6 . CASATGITQETQYF TGTGCCAGCGCCACGGGTATAACTCAAGAGACCCAGTACTTC
TRBD1 TRBJ1-6 TRBV10-1 once CASRQGAGSPLHF TGCGCCAGCAGGCAGGGGGCCGGTTCACCCCTCCACTTT
TRBD1 TRBJ1-3 TRBV30 . CAWSETGGFSGNTIYF TGTGCCTGGAGTGAGACAGGGGGCTTCTCTGGAAACACCATATATTTT
TRBD1 TRBJ1-2 TRBV25-1 . CASSSDRFNYGYTF TGTGCCAGCAGTTCGGACAGGTTTAACTATGGCTACACCTTC